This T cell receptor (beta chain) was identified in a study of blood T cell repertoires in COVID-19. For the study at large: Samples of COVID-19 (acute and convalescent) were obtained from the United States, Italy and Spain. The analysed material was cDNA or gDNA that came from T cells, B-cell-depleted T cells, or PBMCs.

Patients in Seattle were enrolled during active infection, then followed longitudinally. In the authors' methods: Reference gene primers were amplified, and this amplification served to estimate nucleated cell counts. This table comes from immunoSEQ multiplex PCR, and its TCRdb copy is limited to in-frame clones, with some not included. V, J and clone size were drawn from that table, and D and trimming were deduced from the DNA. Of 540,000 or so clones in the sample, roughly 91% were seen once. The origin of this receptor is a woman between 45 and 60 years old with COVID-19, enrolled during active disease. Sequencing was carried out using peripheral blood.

The CDR3 protein is CASSPSGTYNEQFF. In DNA form, the CDR3 reads TGTGCCAGCTCACCTAGTGGGACTTACAATGAGCAGTTCTTC. The V and J genes are TRBV18 and TRBJ2-1; maybe TRBD2 (6 bases). This CDR3 is 14 amino acids long. The germline V gene encodes CDR1 KGHSH and CDR2 LQKENI. The V end lost 3 bases, the J end lost 4 bases, and 10 bases lay between the germline ends.